These T cell receptor beta chains were read from a single sample in a study of T cell repertoires in cytomegalovirus infection. TCRdb redid the calling of the reads with MiXCR, one entry per CDR3 protein. This table holds roughly 860,000 distinct CDR3 sequences, about 31% found once. Their antigens remain unidentified. Sequenced material: cultured CD8+ T cells from PBMCs, taken from culture after CMV antigen stimulation. These TCRs come from a human donor in good health (CMV status not recorded). Some clones in this sample may be carry-over from other donors' samples. The CDR3 runs from the conserved cysteine through the conserved F or W. The order of the fields is V gene, CDR3 protein.

TRBV20-1	CSARGVEGYNEQFF
TRBV19	CASRAGLRPASDTQYF
TRBV4-2	CASSQRTGAGAKNIQYF
TRBV6-2/TRBV6-3	CASRGTGDQPQHF
TRBV5-6	CASSYLIGNEQFF
TRBV2	CASSEVETTYGYTF
TRBV6-6	CASSYTGLATATDTQYF
TRBV12-5	CASGGVNQPQHF
TRBV6-2/TRBV6-3	CASSYSDREKKLFF
TRBV7-6	CASSPRAGSSGNTIYF
TRBV6-1	CASKTRGLSGDQPQHF
TRBV7-6	CASSSLRGVLTNEKLFF
TRBV7-9	CASSATRNTGELFF